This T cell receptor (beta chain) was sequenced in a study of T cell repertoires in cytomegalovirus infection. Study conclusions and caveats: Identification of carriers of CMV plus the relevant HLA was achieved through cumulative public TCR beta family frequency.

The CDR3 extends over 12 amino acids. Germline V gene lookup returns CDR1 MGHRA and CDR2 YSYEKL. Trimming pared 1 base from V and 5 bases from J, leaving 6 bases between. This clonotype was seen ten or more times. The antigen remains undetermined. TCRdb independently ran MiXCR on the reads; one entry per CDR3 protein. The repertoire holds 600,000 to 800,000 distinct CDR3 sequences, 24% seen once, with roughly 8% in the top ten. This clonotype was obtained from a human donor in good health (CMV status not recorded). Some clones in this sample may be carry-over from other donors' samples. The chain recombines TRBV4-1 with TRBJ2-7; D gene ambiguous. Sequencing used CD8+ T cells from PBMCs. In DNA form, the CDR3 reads TGCGCCAGCAGCCAAGGGGTCGACGAGCAGTACTTC. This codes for CASSQGVDEQYF.